These T cell receptor beta chains were read from a single sample in a study of response to subunit inactivated influenza vaccine. TCRdb used MiXCR to reprocess the RT-PCR reads, holding one entry per CDR3 protein. The sample has 500,000 to 600,000 distinct CDR3 sequences, roughly 12% seen once. A further study also used this sample, focusing on T cells expressing NK-cell markers.

Sequences were derived from PBMCs from blood, sampled on the day of vaccination. These receptors all stem from a man between 50 and 59 years old who received an inactivated influenza vaccine. The CDR3 runs from the conserved cysteine through the conserved F or W.

V gene	J gene	CDR3 protein
TRBV6-2/TRBV6-3	TRBJ2-5	CASSTPDNLQETQYF
TRBV7-8	TRBJ2-2	CASSLEGWELFF
TRBV6-5	TRBJ2-1	CASSYSWRGGSYNEQFF
TRBV7-2	TRBJ2-4	CASSAPPGGKNIQYF
TRBV5-1	TRBJ2-1	CASSRVAGEAVNEQFF
TRBV9	TRBJ2-3	CASSVDSTDTQYF
TRBV6-5	TRBJ2-7	CASTVGVEQYF
TRBV12-3/TRBV12-4	TRBJ2-3	CASSLGVEGTDTQYF
TRBV28	TRBJ2-7	CASSSWGGNEQYF
TRBV18	TRBJ2-5	CASSPRTGGYQETQYF
TRBV29-1	TRBJ2-1	CSAPFSGDYNEQFF
TRBV7-2	TRBJ2-4	CASSLAGFDTKNIQYF
TRBV7-3	TRBJ2-1	CASSKGPNNEQFF
TRBV7-9	TRBJ2-7	CASSLVGSSEQYF
TRBV7-9	TRBJ1-5	CASSLAVGSAQPQHF
TRBV20-1	TRBJ2-3	CCASSTSGDKSTDTQYF
TRBV4-3	TRBJ2-3	CASSPAEGLTSETQYF
TRBV5-1	TRBJ1-2	CATSDGTKGHYGYTF
TRBV20-1	TRBJ2-7	CSAQGQAMGNEQYF
TRBV4-3	TRBJ2-7	CASSQDSGALAGYSSYEQYF
TRBV7-2	TRBJ2-7	CASSLGITSYEQYF
TRBV20-1	TRBJ2-5	CSAGQGLNQETQYF
TRBV5-1	TRBJ2-1	CASRSMGQGTDEQFF
TRBV25-1	TRBJ1-1	CASSESIRTGAEAFF
TRBV5-1	TRBJ1-5	CASRVNSNQPQHF
TRBV5-5	TRBJ2-3	CASSLEGFHTDTQYF
TRBV7-9	TRBJ2-7	CASTRDSYYEQYF
TRBV12-3/TRBV12-4	TRBJ2-3	CASSPPRLAGGPDTQYF
TRBV12-3/TRBV12-4	TRBJ1-5	CASRPGTDNQPQHF
TRBV5-1	TRBJ2-3	CASSPGLAGGPSTDTQYF
TRBV12-3/TRBV12-4	TRBJ1-2	CASSLTLGYGYTF
TRBV4-3	TRBJ2-7	CASSQRQGEQYF
TRBV12-3/TRBV12-4	TRBJ2-7	CASRQRDTDYEQYF
TRBV24-1	TRBJ1-1	CATSRAGAGEAFF
TRBV20-1	TRBJ2-7	CSASGGQGTYEQYF
TRBV19	TRBJ1-5	CASSMRGLGGNGNQPQHF
TRBV5-1	TRBJ2-3	CASSGDSNTDTQYF